This TCR beta chain appears in the sequencing data of a study of T cell responses to AZD1222 COVID-19 vaccine. Overall study context: Second-dose recipients at about 4 or about 12 weeks were treated as one pooled group.

Clones were read by immunoSEQ multiplex PCR, and TCRdb kept only the in-frame ones, dropping some. The sample holds under 150,000 clones, roughly 90% seen once. With respect to this clone: Antigen unknown.

Overall study findings and caveats: Donors, mostly white British, included more females; clonal diversity was possibly underestimated. Repertoires were collected only later (after the peak T cell response had occurred).

CDR1 is SGDLS, CDR2 YYNGEE, per germline. The CDR3 consists of 13 residues. Trimming left V 2 bases short and J 5 bases short, with 10 bases between. The sequence was obtained from an adult in good health. V and J are TRBV9 and TRBJ1-2; D is possibly TRBD1 (5 bases). The source was peripheral blood, collected on day 0 of AZD1222 vaccination. In DNA, the CDR3 is TGTGCCAGCAGCGTCTGGGGGATGTATGGCTACACCTTC. It yields the protein CASSVWGMYGYTF.